A single sample is the source of the 17 T cell receptor beta chains below, sequenced in a study of blood T cell repertoires in COVID-19. Clones were sequenced by immunoSEQ multiplex PCR, and TCRdb holds only the in-frame ones, with some missing. The data show 35,000 to 50,000 clones, with approximately 80% seen just once and about 24% held by the top ten. The sequencing sample was made of peripheral blood. The source is a human donor with acute or convalescent COVID-19. The donor label of this sample is uncertain.

The chain recombines TRBV7-9 with TRBJ2-7; D ambiguous. The germline CDR1 and CDR2 sequences are SEHNR and FQNEAQ (reference sequence). Trimming took off 3 bases at V and 2 bases at J, with 11 bases between the two ends. This CDR3 region has 14 residues. CDR3 bases: TGTGCCAGCAGCTTGGTCGCGGCCACCTACGAGCAGTACTTC. Translating it yields CASSLVAATYEQYF.

The chain joins TRBV9 to TRBJ1-1; D is undetermined. The V gene's germline CDR1 is SGDLS and CDR2 YYNGEE. Trimming removed 3 bases at V and 3 bases at J, with 9 bases between. CDR3 length equals 13 residues. CDR3 nucleotide sequence: TGTGCCAGCAGCGCCGGAGATTACACTGAAGCTTTCTTT. This gives the protein CASSAGDYTEAFF.

The rearrangement joins TRBV27 to TRBJ1-5, with a possible D match to TRBD1 (6 bases). V lost 1 base and J lost 6, with 13 bases in between. The V gene's germline CDR1 is MNHEY and CDR2 SMNVEV (reference sequence). This CDR3 is 15 amino acids long. The CDR3 DNA follows: TGTGCCAGCAGTTTATTTGCAGGGGCTAGTCAGCCCCAGCATTTT. It codes for CASSLFAGASQPQHF.

This chain connects TRBV15 to TRBJ2-5, with 7 bases fitting TRBD1. Germline loops: CDR1 LNHNV, CDR2 YYDKDF (reference sequence). After removal of 3 bases from V and 1 base from J, the junction contained 2 bases not matched to a gene. This CDR3 region has 14 residues. The CDR3 protein is CATSRGDSQETQYF. The CDR3 DNA reads as TGTGCCACCAGCAGGGGGGACAGCCAAGAGACCCAGTACTTC.

V usage is TRBV7-9 and J usage is TRBJ2-3; 7 nucleotides line up with TRBD2. From germline, CDR1 is SEHNR and CDR2 FQNEAQ (reference sequence). The J segment lost 14 bases and the V segment lost 3 bases, leaving 8 bases of the junction unmatched. The CDR3 contains 12 residues. This CDR3 is CASSLGEGPAYF. CDR3 in DNA: TGTGCCAGCAGCTTGGGGGAGGGTCCCGCGTATTTT.

The chain uses TRBV4-1 and TRBJ2-7; no clear D. The CDR3 covers 12 residues. V lost 2 bases and J 5 bases, leaving 7 bases between the germline ends. Germline V lookup: CDR1 MGHRA, CDR2 YSYEKL. The CDR3 loop is CASSQMGDEQYF. CDR3 nucleotides: TGCGCCAGCAGCCAAATGGGCGACGAGCAGTACTTC.

The chain carries TRBV4-3 and TRBJ2-7; 10 bases are a match to TRBD1. Germline V lookup: CDR1 LGHNA, CDR2 YSLEER. V lost 2 bases and J lost 2; bases outside the gene matches: 9. The CDR3 is 17 residues long. CDR3 loop: CASSQNRGQGFPYEQYF. The CDR3 nucleotides read TGCGCCAGCAGCCAAAATCGGGGACAGGGGTTCCCCTACGAGCAGTACTTC.

Written as DNA, the CDR3 is TGTGCCATCAGTGAGTCGGGGATAGGGGGCGGGTACGAGCAGTACTTC. It is translated as CAISESGIGGGYEQYF. This chain connects TRBV10-3 to TRBJ2-7; 7 bases agree with TRBD1. With 0 bases clipped from V and 4 bases from J, the junction kept 9 bases outside the gene matches. This CDR3 has 16 amino acids. Germline CDR1 and CDR2: ENHRY and SYGVKD.

V gene TRBV30 combines with J gene TRBJ1-1, with 9 positions matching TRBD1. V shed 4 bases, J shed 8 bases, and the junction held 14 bases outside the gene matches. CDR3 size: 15 residues. Germline V gene sequence: CDR1 GTSNPN, CDR2 SVGIG (reference sequence). The CDR3 loop is CAWTNTPTGGGEAFF. The CDR3 DNA follows: TGTGCCTGGACCAACACACCAACAGGGGGCGGGGAAGCTTTCTTT.

V usage is TRBV5-1 and J usage is TRBJ1-6; 9 nucleotides align to TRBD1. This CDR3 region has 15 residues. The V gene end was trimmed by 4 bases and the J gene end by 10 bases; junction bases not matched to a gene: 9. Germline values: CDR1 SGHRS, CDR2 YFSETQ. CDR3 protein: CASSAPGTGTSPLHF. The CDR3 nucleotides are TGCGCCAGCAGCGCCCCCGGGACAGGGACCTCACCCCTCCACTTT. Supplemented by reference TRBV5-1 and TRBJ1-6, the full variable domain reads KAGVTQTPRYLIKTRGQQVTLSCSPISGHRSVSWYQQTPGQGLQFLFEYFSETQRNKGNFPGRFSGRQFSNSRSEMNVSTLELGDSALYLCASSAPGTGTSPLHFGNGTRLTVT.

The rearrangement uses TRBV19 and TRBJ1-4; D gene uncertain. CDR3 size: 15 residues. Germline V gene data show CDR1 as LNHDA and CDR2 as SQIVND (reference sequence). V shed 6 bases and J shed 4 bases, with 15 bases lying between them. CDR3 amino acids: CASRAGEGGNEKLFF. Here the CDR3 DNA reads TGTGCCAGTAGGGCCGGGGAGGGCGGTAATGAAAAACTGTTTTTT.

This clone came up a few times. The chain uses TRBV9 and TRBJ2-2; D is unclear. V was pared by 2 bases and J by 4 bases, with 9 bases between. CDR3 length: 14 amino acids. Looked up from germline, CDR1 is SGDLS and CDR2 is YYNGEE. As DNA, the CDR3 is TGTGCCAGCAGCGTCCGACCGGGCACCGGGGAGCTGTTTTTT. Protein product: CASSVRPGTGELFF.

The chain combines TRBV18 with TRBJ1-5; TRBD1 agrees at 12 bases. Germline V gives CDR1 KGHSH, CDR2 LQKENI. This CDR3 region has 15 residues. V gave up 5 bases and J gave up 7 bases; unmatched junction bases: 6. The CDR3 DNA is TGTGCCAGCTCATCAGGGACAGGGGGCCAGCAGCCCCAGCATTTT. This sequence encodes CASSSGTGGQQPQHF.

The chain employs TRBV11-3 and TRBJ2-5, with D possibly matching TRBD2 (5 bases). The CDR3 sequence is 15 residues long. CDR1 is SGHNT and CDR2 is YENEEA in the germline V gene. The V end was cut by 0 bases, the J end by 3 bases, with 11 bases between. The CDR3 coding sequence is TGTGCCAGCAGCTTAGAAGGGTCCGGGGAAGAGACCCAGTACTTC. Its protein is CASSLEGSGEETQYF.

The chain links TRBV7-8 to TRBJ1-2; 10 nucleotides match TRBD1. V shed 7 bases and J 4 bases; nucleotides not matched to a gene: 9. Germline assignment: CDR1 SGHVS and CDR2 FQNEAQ. The CDR3 is 15 amino acids. The CDR3, as DNA: TGTGCCAGCACCGATACGGACAGGGGGATCTATGGCTACACCTTC. Amino acid sequence: CASTDTDRGIYGYTF.

The rearrangement joins TRBV7-2 to TRBJ1-3; D is ambiguous. The CDR3 sequence is 14 residues long. Germline lookup yields CDR1 SGHTA and CDR2 FQGNSA. Trimming took off 7 bases at V and 1 base at J, with 11 bases between the two ends. Written as DNA, the CDR3 is TGTGCCAGCACCTTTGGAGGGTCTGGAAACACCATATATTTT. This encodes CASTFGGSGNTIYF.

This clone was counted once. The chain employs TRBV2 and TRBJ2-3; D is perhaps TRBD1 (6 bases). The germline V gene has CDR1 SNHLY and CDR2 FYNNEI. CDR3 length: 15 amino acids. V gave up 6 bases and J gave up 1 base, with 14 bases separating them. The CDR3 bases are TGTGCCAGCAGGGAACAGGGTGCGGGCACAGATACGCAGTATTTT. This translates into CASREQGAGTDTQYF.